This T cell receptor beta chain originates from a study of shared clonotypes between healthy human individuals. The repertoire was sequenced with immunoSEQ multiplex PCR; TCRdb's copy has only in-frame clones and lacks some. The table shows over a million clones, with about 98.5% occurring only once. CDR1 SGHDN and CDR2 FVKESK come from the germline V gene. The CDR3 totals 13 residues. V was pared by 4 bases and J by 7 bases, with 11 bases between. The source is a man aged 25-45 years in good health. This rearrangement joins TRBV14 to TRBJ2-1, with a tentative D call TRBD2 (5 bases). Sequenced input: naive CD4+ T cells sorted from blood. Subset indicated: CD45RA+ positively selected. This chain's CDR3 is CASSPTSLNEQFF. The DNA of the CDR3 is TGTGCCAGCAGCCCAACTAGTTTGAATGAGCAGTTCTTC.